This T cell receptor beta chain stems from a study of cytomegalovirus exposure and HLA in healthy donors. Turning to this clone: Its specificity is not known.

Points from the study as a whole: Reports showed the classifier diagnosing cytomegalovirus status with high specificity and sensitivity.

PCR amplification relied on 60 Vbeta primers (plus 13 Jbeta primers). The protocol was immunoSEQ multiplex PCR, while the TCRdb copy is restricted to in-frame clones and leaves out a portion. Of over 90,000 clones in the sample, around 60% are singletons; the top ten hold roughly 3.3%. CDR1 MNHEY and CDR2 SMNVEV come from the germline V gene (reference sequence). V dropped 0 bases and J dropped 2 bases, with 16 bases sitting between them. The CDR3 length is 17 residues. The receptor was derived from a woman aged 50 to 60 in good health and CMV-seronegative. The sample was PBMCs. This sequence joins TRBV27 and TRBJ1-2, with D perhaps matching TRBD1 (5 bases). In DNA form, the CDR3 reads TGTGCCAGCAGTTTATCAGGGAGGGGCTTTCCAAACTATGGCTACACCTTC. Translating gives CASSLSGRGFPNYGYTF.